These 14 T cell receptor beta chains were all obtained from the same sample, sequenced in a study of PD-L1 blockade in urothelial cancer. Time point defined: pretreatment peripheral blood. Some clones are missing from TCRdb's copy, which holds only in-frame ones; the method was immunoSEQ multiplex PCR. The top ten clones hold about 6.7% of a sample with approximately 86,000 clones, approximately 86% of them seen once. The starting material was PBMCs, obtained around atezolizumab (anti-PD-L1) treatment. These receptors all come from a man aged 35-49 years with urothelial cancer.

The V gene is TRBV30, the J gene TRBJ2-1; a weak D match, TRBD2 (5 bases). CDR3 size: 16 residues. In germline, CDR1 is GTSNPN, CDR2 SVGIG (reference sequence). The ends were cut back, 0 bases at V and 0 bases at J, with 12 bases in the middle. The chain's CDR3 is CAWSVQRLSSYNEQFF. The CDR3 DNA reads TGTGCCTGGAGTGTACAGCGGCTTAGCTCCTACAATGAGCAGTTCTTC.

V gene TRBV6-5 combines with J gene TRBJ2-7; tentative D call: TRBD2 (5 bases). V dropped 5 bases and J dropped 2 bases, with 10 bases sitting between them. This CDR3 is 13 amino acids long. Germline CDR1 MNHEY, CDR2 SVGAGI. CDR3 protein: CASSRGSTYEQYF. The CDR3 DNA sequence: TGTGCCAGCAGTCGAGGGTCGACCTACGAGCAGTACTTC.

This chain joins TRBV7-8 and TRBJ2-1; possible D gene TRBD2, 7 bases. The CDR3 runs to 15 residues. CDR1 SGHVS and CDR2 FQNEAQ come from the germline V gene. Trimming removed 3 bases at V and 9 bases at J, with 18 bases between. The CDR3 DNA reads as TGTGCCAGCAGCTTCTCTTCCAGGGGAGGGGGTGAGCAGTTCTTC. As protein: CASSFSSRGGGEQFF.

The V gene is TRBV5-1, the J gene TRBJ2-3, with D unresolved. The CDR3 contains 14 residues. The V end lost 4 bases, the J end lost 1 base, and 10 bases lay between the germline ends. Germline assignment: CDR1 SGHRS and CDR2 YFSETQ. The CDR3 coding sequence is TGCGCCAGCAGCCGAGAGGCCCGCACAGATACGCAGTATTTT. It specifies CASSREARTDTQYF.

The chain links TRBV11-2 to TRBJ2-5; D possibly corresponds to TRBD1 (6 bases). The CDR3 is 13 residues long. CDR1 SGHAT and CDR2 FQNNGV come from the germline V gene. V lost 3 bases and J 2 bases, leaving 7 bases between the germline ends. The CDR3 DNA reads as TGTGCCAGCAGCTTGCAGGGGCAAGAGACCCAGTACTTC. Encoded protein: CASSLQGQETQYF.

The V and J genes are TRBV18 and TRBJ2-7; 9 nucleotides align to TRBD1. The J segment lost 5 bases and the V segment lost 3 bases, leaving 5 bases of the junction unmatched. Germline V CDR1 and CDR2: KGHSH, LQKENI. The CDR3 spans 14 residues. The DNA for the CDR3 is TGTGCCAGCTCACCTCGGACAGGGGAGGACGAGCAGTACTTC. Its protein is CASSPRTGEDEQYF.

The gene calls are TRBV5-6 and TRBJ1-4, with a weak D call TRBD1 (5 bases). This CDR3 is 14 amino acids long. Trimming pared 7 bases from V and 3 bases from J, leaving 13 bases between. In germline, CDR1 is SGHDT, CDR2 YYEEEE. The CDR3 DNA sequence: TGTGCCAGCTCCCCAGGGTTGGCTAATGAAAAACTGTTTTTT. Residues: CASSPGLANEKLFF.

The chain has TRBV28 and TRBJ1-1; D is ambiguous. V was clipped by 2 bases and J by 1 base, with 2 bases between them. The CDR3 runs 12 residues. The germline V gene encodes CDR1 MDHEN and CDR2 SYDVKM. The CDR3 loop reads CASSLQNTEAFF. Here the CDR3 DNA reads TGTGCCAGCAGTTTACAGAACACTGAAGCTTTCTTT.

The chain has TRBV19 and TRBJ2-3, with TRBD2 matching over 10 bases. V dropped 1 base and J dropped 4; count of bases not matched to a gene: 2. The germline gives CDR1 LNHDA, CDR2 SQIVND (reference sequence). The CDR3 spans 15 residues. The DNA of the CDR3 is TGTGCCAGTAGTATAGTAGCGGGAGGAGCAGATACGCAGTATTTT. Its protein product is CASSIVAGGADTQYF.

The chain uses TRBV11-1 and TRBJ1-1, with TRBD1 identical over 10 bases. The CDR3 extends over 17 amino acids. Germline V CDR1 and CDR2: SGHAT, FQDESV (reference sequence). Unmatched junction bases numbered 19, after V lost 5 bases and J lost 10 bases. CDR3 region: CASSPRDRGGRRLRAFF. The CDR3 DNA sequence: TGTGCCAGCAGCCCGCGGGACAGGGGTGGCCGTCGATTACGAGCTTTCTTT.

The genes are TRBV27 and TRBJ2-7; TRBD2 agrees at 10 bases. CDR1 MNHEY and CDR2 SMNVEV come from the germline V gene (reference sequence). After removal of 8 bases from V and 3 bases from J, the junction contained 10 bases not matched to a gene. CDR3 length: 15 amino acids. In nucleotides, the CDR3 is TGTGCCAGCGCGAGTCTGGCTAGCGGGAGCTACGAGCAGTACTTC. Residues: CASASLASGSYEQYF.

The genes are TRBV7-2 and TRBJ1-5, with D unresolved. CDR1 is SGHTA, CDR2 FQGNSA, per germline. CDR3 size: 14 residues. Between the trimmed V and J ends, which lost 5 bases and 4 bases, there was a span of 12 bases. The CDR3: CASSDGRENQPQHF. DNA of the CDR3: TGTGCCAGCAGCGATGGCCGGGAAAATCAGCCCCAGCATTTT.

CDR3 loop: CASSFRPETIREGLQNTEAFF. Here the CDR3 DNA reads TGTGCCAGCAGTTTTAGACCCGAGACCATTAGGGAGGGGCTTCAAAACACTGAAGCTTTCTTT. The chain recombines TRBV28 with TRBJ1-1, with D possibly being TRBD1 (5 bases). The CDR3 loop spans 21 amino acids. The germline gives CDR1 MDHEN, CDR2 SYDVKM. V dropped 3 bases and J dropped 2 bases, with 31 bases sitting between them.

This clone showed up just a few times. The V gene is TRBV30, the J gene TRBJ2-7; 11 positions match TRBD2. The CDR3 loop spans 15 amino acids. Germline V gene sequence: CDR1 GTSNPN, CDR2 SVGIG (reference sequence). The junction had 12 bases not matched to a gene; V was cut back by 5 bases and J by 6 bases. CDR3 region: CAWSTGLAGGSEQYF. In nucleotides, the CDR3 is TGTGCCTGGTCCACAGGGCTAGCGGGAGGAAGCGAGCAGTACTTC.